This T cell receptor beta chain emerged from a study of blood T cells in healthy people across ages. Germline V gene lookup returns CDR1 MGHDK and CDR2 SYGVNS. V gave up 6 bases and J gave up 6 bases; unmatched junction bases: 6. The CDR3 is 14 residues long. At least 5 micrograms of total RNA were extracted per sample. In regard to this clonotype: Antigen: not known.

Then a second PCR, running about 6 to 12 cycles, was carried out with a sample-barcoded 5' primer and a J-beta primer mix. Template switching added a 12-random-nucleotide identifier to every cDNA molecule. TCRdb reanalysed the 5' RACE reads using MiXCR and keeps one entry per CDR3 protein. The sample holds about a million distinct CDR3 sequences, 51% seen once. Study conclusions and caveats: Estimates drawn from one million T cells were deemed to understate diversity.

Sequencing was performed on blood. The chain couples TRBV25-1 to TRBJ2-7, with TRBD2 matching over 12 bases. This TCR was sampled from a woman aged 55 to 70 in good health. Here the CDR3 reads CASRRLAGAGEQYF. The CDR3 coding sequence is TGTGCCAGCAGAAGACTAGCGGGAGCCGGCGAGCAGTACTTC.